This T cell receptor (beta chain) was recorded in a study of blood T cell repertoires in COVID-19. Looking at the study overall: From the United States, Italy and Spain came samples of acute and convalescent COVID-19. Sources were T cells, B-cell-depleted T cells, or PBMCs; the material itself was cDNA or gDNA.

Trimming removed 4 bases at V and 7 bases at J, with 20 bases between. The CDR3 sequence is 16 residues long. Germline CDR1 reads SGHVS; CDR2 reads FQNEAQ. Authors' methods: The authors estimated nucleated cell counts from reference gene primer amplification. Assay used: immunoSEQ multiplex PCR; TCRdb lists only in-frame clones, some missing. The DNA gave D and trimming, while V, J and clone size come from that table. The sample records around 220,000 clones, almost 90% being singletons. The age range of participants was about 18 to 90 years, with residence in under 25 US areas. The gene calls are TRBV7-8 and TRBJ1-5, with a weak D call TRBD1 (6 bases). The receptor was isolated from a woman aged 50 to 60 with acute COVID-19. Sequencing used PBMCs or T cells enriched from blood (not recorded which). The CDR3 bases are TGTGCCAGCAGCTCGAGGTACCAGGGGAACGGGCAGCCCCAGCATTTT. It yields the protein CASSSRYQGNGQPQHF.